A single sample gave rise to the 20 T cell receptor beta chains below, sequenced in a study of blood T cell repertoires in COVID-19. TCRdb's table, derived via immunoSEQ multiplex PCR, lists solely in-frame clones and lacks some. The sample records about 200,000 clones, roughly 90% being singletons. The source material was PBMCs or T cells enriched from blood (not recorded which). Receptors originate from a woman between 18 and 29 years old who had recovered from COVID-19.

The V call is TRBV6-1, the J call TRBJ2-7; 8 bases align to TRBD2. V lost 0 bases to trimming and J lost 0 bases; unmatched junction nucleotides: 1. Germline CDR1 and CDR2: MNHNS and SASEGT. The CDR3 runs 15 residues. The chain's CDR3 is CASSEASGDSYEQYF. The CDR3 DNA sequence: TGTGCCAGCAGTGAAGCTAGCGGGGACTCCTACGAGCAGTACTTC.

The chain links TRBV18 to TRBJ2-3, with 8 bases aligning to TRBD2. The V and J ends lost 0 bases and 0 bases, in that order; junction bases with no gene match: 2. Germline lookup yields CDR1 KGHSH and CDR2 LQKENI. The CDR3 spans 16 residues. This chain's CDR3 is CASSPPSSGSTDTQYF. The CDR3 DNA reads as TGTGCCAGCTCACCACCGTCTAGCGGGAGCACAGATACGCAGTATTTT.

This chain connects TRBV27 to TRBJ1-5, with D maybe TRBD1 (5 bases). The CDR3 spans 12 residues. Trimming left V 8 bases short and J 4 bases short, with 9 bases between. Per the germline V gene, CDR1 is MNHEY and CDR2 is SMNVEV (reference sequence). CDR3 in DNA: TGTGCCAGCTGGGGGGGGAATCAGCCCCAGCATTTT. Translation: CASWGGNQPQHF.

The chain uses TRBV29-1 and TRBJ2-3; 10 bases fit TRBD2. J lost 5 bases, V lost 3 bases, and 5 bases had no gene match. This CDR3 contains 14 residues. The germline CDR1 and CDR2 sequences are SQVTM and ANQGSEA. Written as DNA, the CDR3 is TGCAGCGTTGACCCTAGCGGGGGTATAGATACGCAGTATTTT. Translated: CSVDPSGGIDTQYF.

The chain recombines TRBV5-1 with TRBJ1-6; D gene uncertain. Deletions cut 0 bases from V and 8 bases from J, with 12 bases between. Germline CDR1 SGHRS, CDR2 YFSETQ. The length of the CDR3 is 15 residues. The CDR3 loop reads CASSLAAALHSPLHF. The CDR3 region has the DNA TGCGCCAGCAGCTTGGCGGCGGCCCTTCATTCACCCCTCCACTTT.

CDR3 bases: TGCGCCAGCAGCTTTGCCAGAGGTAGCGGGGGTAATGAGCAGTTCTTC. This gives the protein CASSFARGSGGNEQFF. The rearrangement joins TRBV5-1 to TRBJ2-1, with 9 nucleotides matching TRBD2. The CDR3 contains 16 residues. The germline CDR1 and CDR2 sequences are SGHRS and YFSETQ. V trimming: 2 bases; J trimming: 7 bases; junction bases outside the gene matches: 10.

The V gene is TRBV18, the J gene TRBJ1-6, with D hard to call. The CDR3 loop spans 15 amino acids. The germline V gene encodes CDR1 KGHSH and CDR2 LQKENI. With 6 bases removed from V and 4 bases from J, the gap between germline ends came to 13 bases. CDR3 region: CASSPGTQYNSPLHF. The CDR3 nucleotides are TGTGCCAGCTCCCCAGGCACCCAGTATAATTCACCCCTCCACTTT.

The V and J genes are TRBV11-2 and TRBJ2-7; D possibly corresponds to TRBD1 (5 bases). The V gene lost 1 base and the J gene lost 2 bases, with 6 bases spanning the gap. Germline V CDR1 and CDR2: SGHAT, FQNNGV. There are 13 residues in the CDR3. The CDR3 loop is CASSLVTAYEQYF. CDR3 sequence (DNA): TGTGCCAGCAGCTTAGTGACAGCCTACGAGCAGTACTTC.

V usage is TRBV7-2 and J usage is TRBJ2-3, with 7 bases lining up with TRBD2. V shed 2 bases, J shed 0 bases, and the junction held 5 bases outside the gene matches. Germline CDR1 reads SGHTA; CDR2 reads FQGNSA. This CDR3 is 16 amino acids long. The CDR3 DNA is TGTGCCAGCAGCTTAACTAGCGCCTCTAGCACAGATACGCAGTATTTT. It yields the protein CASSLTSASSTDTQYF.

Turning to this clone: This specimen includes other DNA sequences encoding the same CDR3. The rearrangement uses TRBV6-5 and TRBJ1-2, with D perhaps TRBD1 (5 bases). Germline lookup yields CDR1 MNHEY and CDR2 SVGAGI. The ends were cut back, 2 bases at V and 2 bases at J, with 9 bases in the middle. The CDR3 contains 14 residues. The CDR3 is CASSYRDRNYGYTF. CDR3 DNA: TGTGCCAGCAGTTACCGCGACAGAAACTATGGCTACACCTTC.

Written as DNA, the CDR3 is TGTGCCAGCAGCGGAACAGGGGGCGCCGGGGAGCTGTTTTTT. This encodes CASSGTGGAGELFF. The chain recombines TRBV9 with TRBJ2-2, with TRBD1 identical over 9 bases. CDR1 is SGDLS and CDR2 is YYNGEE in the germline V gene. The CDR3 length is 14 residues. Trimming took 3 bases from V and 6 from J; bases not matched to a gene: 3. Together with reference TRBV9 and TRBJ2-2, the CDR3 gives the full variable domain: DSGVTQTPKHLITATGQRVTLRCSPRSGDLSVYWYQQSLDQGLQFLIQYYNGEERAKGNILERFSAQQFPDLHSELNLSSLELGDSALYFCASSGTGGAGELFFGEGSRLTVL.

This clone has a single count. CDR3 residues: CASSPGEQFF. CDR3 DNA: TGTGCCAGCAGCCCGGGGGAGCAGTTCTTC. The V and J genes are TRBV7-9 and TRBJ2-1; maybe TRBD2 (5 bases). The CDR3 is made up of 10 amino acids. Germline CDR1 SEHNR, CDR2 FQNEAQ (reference sequence). V was shortened by 5 bases and J by 10 bases, with 6 bases between the two germline ends.

The gene calls are TRBV5-1 and TRBJ2-5, with D tentatively TRBD2 (7 bases). Trimming removed 2 bases at V and 4 bases at J, with 12 bases between. The CDR3 is 14 amino acids. The germline V gene encodes CDR1 SGHRS and CDR2 YFSETQ. The CDR3: CASSLGGGRETQYF. CDR3 sequence (DNA): TGCGCCAGCAGCTTAGGGGGGGGCCGAGAGACCCAGTACTTC.

Sample share makes this clone medium-sized. The genes are TRBV6-5 and TRBJ2-3, with D tentatively TRBD2 (5 bases). Germline lookup yields CDR1 MNHEY and CDR2 SVGAGI. V was cut by 0 bases and J by 8 bases, with 15 bases left in between. The CDR3 has 15 residues. The CDR3 region has the DNA TGTGCCAGCAGTTACTCAGGACTGGCCGCGGGTACGCAGTATTTT. Protein: CASSYSGLAAGTQYF.

The V and J genes are TRBV19 and TRBJ2-7; tentative D call: TRBD1 (6 bases). The CDR3 runs to 13 residues. Germline CDR1 is LNHDA and CDR2 is SQIVND (reference sequence). V shed 4 bases and J shed 3 bases, with 10 bases lying between them. The DNA for the CDR3 is TGTGCCAGTAGTAAAAGGACAGACTACGAGCAGTACTTC. Translation gives CASSKRTDYEQYF. The entire variable domain, with the rest obtained from reference TRBV19 and TRBJ2-7, is as follows: DGGITQSPKYLFRKEGQNVTLSCEQNLNHDAMYWYRQDPGQGLRLIYYSQIVNDFQKGDIAEGYSVSREKKESFPLTVTSAQKNPTAFYLCASSKRTDYEQYFGPGTRLTVT.

V gene TRBV4-1 combines with J gene TRBJ1-6; the match to TRBD1 covers 7 bases. The V segment lost 3 bases and the J segment 0 bases; nucleotides outside the gene matches: 14. This CDR3 is built from 20 residues. Germline CDR1 MGHRA, CDR2 YSYEKL. In DNA, the CDR3 is TGCGCCAGCAGCCATGCTCCAGGACAGGTAGATAGCTCCTATAATTCACCCCTCCACTTT. Amino acid sequence: CASSHAPGQVDSSYNSPLHF.

The chain joins TRBV6-2 or TRBV6-3 to TRBJ1-6; D is possibly TRBD1 (6 bases). Per germline, CDR1 MNHEY and CDR2 SVGEGT. This CDR3 is built from 15 residues. V was shortened by 4 bases and J by 6 bases, with 13 bases between the two germline ends. CDR3 protein: CASSSYDRLNSPLHF. The DNA of the CDR3 is TGTGCCAGCAGTTCCTATGACAGGCTTAATTCACCCCTCCACTTT.

V usage is TRBV7-9 and J usage is TRBJ2-3; the match to TRBD1 covers 7 bases. Per the germline V gene, CDR1 is SEHNR and CDR2 is FQNEAQ (reference sequence). This CDR3 is 15 amino acids long. Trimming removed 6 bases from V and 1 base from J; junction bases left unmatched: 7. As DNA, the CDR3 is TGTGCCAGCAGAGGGGGCACGGCGGGCACAGATACGCAGTATTTT. This translates into CASRGGTAGTDTQYF.

The V and J genes are TRBV5-1 and TRBJ2-3, with 8 bases fitting TRBD1. CDR3 length equals 14 residues. Germline lookup yields CDR1 SGHRS and CDR2 YFSETQ. The junction had 5 bases not matched to a gene; V was cut back by 4 bases and J by 4 bases. CDR3 region: CASSLIQGADTQYF. The CDR3, as DNA: TGCGCCAGCAGCCTGATACAGGGGGCAGATACGCAGTATTTT.

The CDR3 nucleotides are TGTGCCAGCAGTCCCCAGACGGGACAGGGACGTCAGCCCCAGCATTTT. Its translation is CASSPQTGQGRQPQHF. The chain couples TRBV27 to TRBJ1-5; 9 bases are shared with TRBD1. V trimming: 5 bases; J trimming: 6 bases; junction bases outside the gene matches: 11. Germline CDR1 MNHEY, CDR2 SMNVEV (reference sequence). The CDR3 is 16 residues long.